This T cell receptor beta chain was observed in a study of shared clonotypes between healthy human individuals. Original analysis: ImmunoSEQ sequences covered only the junction and lacked quality scores; filtering therefore differed. Assay: immunoSEQ multiplex PCR; the TCRdb copy retains only in-frame clones and omits some. V and J calls plus clone size are reproduced from that table; the DNA served to infer D and trimming. The repertoire has about 1.5 million clones, roughly 96% of them found once; the top ten carry 1% to 1.5%. Into CD45RA+ naive and CD45RA-negative memory subsets, the CD4+ cells were split. The sequencing input was naive CD4+ T cells sorted from blood. Subset given: CD45RA+ positively selected. The TCR sequence derives from a young man in good health.

The CDR3 DNA follows: TGCGCCAGCAGAGCGACAGGCGGGGAGCTGTTTTTT. Translated, it gives CASRATGGELFF. The chain joins TRBV4-1 to TRBJ2-2; a weak D match, TRBD1 (6 bases). Looked up from germline, CDR1 is MGHRA and CDR2 is YSYEKL. The CDR3 has 12 residues. V was pared by 6 bases and J by 7 bases, with 9 bases between.